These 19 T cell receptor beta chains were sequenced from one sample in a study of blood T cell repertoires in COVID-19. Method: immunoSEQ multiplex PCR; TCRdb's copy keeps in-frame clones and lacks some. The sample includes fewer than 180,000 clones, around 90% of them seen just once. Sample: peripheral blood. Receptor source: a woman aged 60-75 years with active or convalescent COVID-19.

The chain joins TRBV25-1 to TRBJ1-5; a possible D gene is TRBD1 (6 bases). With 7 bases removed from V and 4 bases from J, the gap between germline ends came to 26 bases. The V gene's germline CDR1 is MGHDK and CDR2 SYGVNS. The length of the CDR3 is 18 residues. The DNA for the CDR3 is TGTGCCAGCACCAGGACAGTGGGTCACAAATCTCTGAATCAGCCCCAGCATTTT. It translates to CASTRTVGHKSLNQPQHF. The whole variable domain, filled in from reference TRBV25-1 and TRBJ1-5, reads EADIYQTPRYLVIGTGKKITLECSQTMGHDKMYWYQQDPGMELHLIHYSYGVNSTEKGDLSSESTVSRIRTEHFPLTLESARPSHTSQYLCASTRTVGHKSLNQPQHFGDGTRLSIL.

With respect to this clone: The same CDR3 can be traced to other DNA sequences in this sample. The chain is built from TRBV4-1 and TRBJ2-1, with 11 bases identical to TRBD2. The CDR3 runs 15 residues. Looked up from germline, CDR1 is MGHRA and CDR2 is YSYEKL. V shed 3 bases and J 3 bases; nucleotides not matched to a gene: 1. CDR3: CASSQGLADYNEQFF. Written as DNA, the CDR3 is TGCGCCAGCAGCCAGGGACTAGCGGACTACAATGAGCAGTTCTTC.

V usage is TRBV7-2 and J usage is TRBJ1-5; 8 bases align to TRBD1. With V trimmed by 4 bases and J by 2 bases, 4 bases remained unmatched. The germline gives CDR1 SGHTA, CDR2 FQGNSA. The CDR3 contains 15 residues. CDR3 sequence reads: CASSSDRVGNQPQHF. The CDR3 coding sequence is TGTGCCAGCAGCTCGGACAGGGTTGGCAATCAGCCCCAGCATTTT.

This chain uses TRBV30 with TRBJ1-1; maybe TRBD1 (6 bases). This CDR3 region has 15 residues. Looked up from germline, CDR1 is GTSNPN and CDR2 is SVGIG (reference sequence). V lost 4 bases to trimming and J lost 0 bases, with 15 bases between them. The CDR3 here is CAWTVLRGMNTEAFF. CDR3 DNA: TGTGCCTGGACCGTCCTCAGGGGTATGAACACTGAAGCTTTCTTT.

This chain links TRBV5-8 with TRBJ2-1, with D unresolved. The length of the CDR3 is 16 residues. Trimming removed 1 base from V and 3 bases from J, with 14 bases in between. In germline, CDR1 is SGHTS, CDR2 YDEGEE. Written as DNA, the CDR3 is TGTGCCAGCAGCTTGTTGCCGGGTAGAGGCTACAATGAGCAGTTCTTC. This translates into CASSLLPGRGYNEQFF.

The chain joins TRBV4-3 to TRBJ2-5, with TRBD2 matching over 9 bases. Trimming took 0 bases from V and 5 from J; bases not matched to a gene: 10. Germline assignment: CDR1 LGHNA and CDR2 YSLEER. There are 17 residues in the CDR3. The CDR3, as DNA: TGCGCCAGCAGCCAAGATCGGGTAGCGGGGGCCCAGGAGACCCAGTACTTC. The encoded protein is CASSQDRVAGAQETQYF.

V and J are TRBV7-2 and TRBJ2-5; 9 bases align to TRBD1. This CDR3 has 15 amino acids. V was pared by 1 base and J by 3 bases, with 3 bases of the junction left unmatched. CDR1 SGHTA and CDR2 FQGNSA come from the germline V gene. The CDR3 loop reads CASSLVWTGEETQYF. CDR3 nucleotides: TGTGCCAGCAGCTTAGTTTGGACAGGGGAAGAGACCCAGTACTTC.

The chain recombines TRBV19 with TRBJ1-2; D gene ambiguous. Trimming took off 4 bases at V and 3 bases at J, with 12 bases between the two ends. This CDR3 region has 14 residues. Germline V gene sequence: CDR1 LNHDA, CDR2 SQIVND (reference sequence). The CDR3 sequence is CASSNLFGDYGYTF. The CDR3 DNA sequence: TGTGCCAGTAGTAATCTTTTCGGGGACTATGGCTACACCTTC.

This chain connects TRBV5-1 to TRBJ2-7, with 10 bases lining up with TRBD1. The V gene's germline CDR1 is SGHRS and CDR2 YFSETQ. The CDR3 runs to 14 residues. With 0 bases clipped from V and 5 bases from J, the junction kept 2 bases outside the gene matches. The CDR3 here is CASSLADRGHEQYF. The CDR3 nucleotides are TGCGCCAGCAGCTTGGCCGACAGGGGGCACGAGCAGTACTTC.

This chain's CDR3 is CASSNEGADTGELFF. The CDR3, as DNA: TGTGCCAGCAGCAACGAAGGGGCGGACACCGGGGAGCTGTTTTTT. J is TRBJ2-2 and V is TRBV6-6, with a weak D call TRBD1 (5 bases). From germline, CDR1 is MNHNY and CDR2 SVGAGI (reference sequence). This CDR3 contains 15 residues. V dropped 6 bases and J dropped 3 bases, with 14 bases sitting between them.

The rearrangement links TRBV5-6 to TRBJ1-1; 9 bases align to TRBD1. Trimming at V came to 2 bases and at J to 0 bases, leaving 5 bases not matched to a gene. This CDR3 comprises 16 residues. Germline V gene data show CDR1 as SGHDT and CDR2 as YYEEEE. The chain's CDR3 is CASSFGTGPMNTEAFF. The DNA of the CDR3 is TGTGCCAGCAGCTTTGGGACAGGGCCAATGAACACTGAAGCTTTCTTT. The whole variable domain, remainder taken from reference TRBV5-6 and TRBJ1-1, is DAGVTQSPTHLIKTRGQQVTLRCSPKSGHDTVSWYQQALGQGPQFIFQYYEEEERQRGNFPDRFSGHQFPNYSSELNVNALLLGDSALYLCASSFGTGPMNTEAFFGQGTRLTVV.

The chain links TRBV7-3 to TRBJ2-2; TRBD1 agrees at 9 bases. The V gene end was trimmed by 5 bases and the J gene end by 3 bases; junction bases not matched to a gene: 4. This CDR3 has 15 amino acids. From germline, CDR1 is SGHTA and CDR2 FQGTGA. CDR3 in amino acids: CASSTGDRDTGELFF. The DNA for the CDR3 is TGTGCCAGCAGCACCGGGGACAGGGACACCGGGGAGCTGTTTTTT.

CDR3 loop: CASSPLGGGGTDTQYF. In DNA form, the CDR3 reads TGTGCCAGCAGCCCCCTCGGTGGGGGCGGGACAGATACGCAGTATTTT. The chain employs TRBV7-3 and TRBJ2-3, with a tentative D call TRBD1 (6 bases). Trimming left V 5 bases short and J 3 bases short, with 18 bases between. CDR1 SGHTA and CDR2 FQGTGA come from the germline V gene. CDR3 length: 16 amino acids.

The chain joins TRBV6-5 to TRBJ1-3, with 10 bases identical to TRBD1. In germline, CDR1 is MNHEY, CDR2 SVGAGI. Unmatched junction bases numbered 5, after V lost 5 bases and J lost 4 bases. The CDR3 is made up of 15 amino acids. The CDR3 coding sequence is TGTGCCAGCAGTCGGGGACAGGGGAGGGGAAACACCATATATTTT. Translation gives CASSRGQGRGNTIYF.

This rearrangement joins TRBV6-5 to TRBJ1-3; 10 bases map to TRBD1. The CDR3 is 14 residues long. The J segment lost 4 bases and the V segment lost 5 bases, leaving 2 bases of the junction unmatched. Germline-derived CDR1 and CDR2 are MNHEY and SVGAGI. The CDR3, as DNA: TGTGCCAGCAGTCTGACAGGGGGCGGAAACACCATATATTTT. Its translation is CASSLTGGGNTIYF.

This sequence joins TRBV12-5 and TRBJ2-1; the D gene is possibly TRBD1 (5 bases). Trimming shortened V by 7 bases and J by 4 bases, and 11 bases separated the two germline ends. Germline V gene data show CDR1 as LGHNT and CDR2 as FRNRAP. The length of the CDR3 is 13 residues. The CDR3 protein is CASADTGYNEQFF. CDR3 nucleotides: TGTGCTAGTGCCGACACAGGATACAATGAGCAGTTCTTC.

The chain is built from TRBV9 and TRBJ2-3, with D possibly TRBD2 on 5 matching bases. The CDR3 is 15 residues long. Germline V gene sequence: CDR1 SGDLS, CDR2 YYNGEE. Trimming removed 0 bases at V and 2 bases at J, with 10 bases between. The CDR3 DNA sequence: TGTGCCAGCAGCGTAGTAGGACTGAACACAGATACGCAGTATTTT. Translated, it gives CASSVVGLNTDTQYF.

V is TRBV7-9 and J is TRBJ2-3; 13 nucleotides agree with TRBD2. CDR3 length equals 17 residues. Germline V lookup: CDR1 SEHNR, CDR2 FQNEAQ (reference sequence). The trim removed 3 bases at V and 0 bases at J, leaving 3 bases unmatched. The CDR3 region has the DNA TGTGCCAGCAGCTTGACGGGACTAGCGGGGAGCACAGATACGCAGTATTTT. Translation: CASSLTGLAGSTDTQYF.

The CDR3, as DNA: TGTGCCAGCTCACCACCGGACAGGGCGCCCGGCTACACCTTC. Amino acids: CASSPPDRAPGYTF. The V gene is TRBV18, the J gene TRBJ1-2, with 8 bases that match TRBD1. Germline V lookup: CDR1 KGHSH, CDR2 LQKENI. The CDR3 spans 14 residues. V was clipped by 0 bases and J by 8 bases; unmatched bases: 5.